This T cell receptor beta chain is from a study of T cell repertoires in cytomegalovirus infection. The CDR3 length is 17 residues. Per the germline V gene, CDR1 is SGHRS and CDR2 is YFSETQ. V lost 3 bases and J lost 0, with 16 bases in between. TCRdb processed the reads anew with MiXCR; each CDR3 protein has one entry. This sample yields over 450,000 distinct CDR3 sequences, of which 10% to 12% are seen a single time; 10% to 13% belongs to the top ten. This clonotype turned up a few times. The V and J genes are TRBV5-1 and TRBJ2-1; D ambiguous. Sequenced sample: PBMCs. This receptor was taken from a human donor in good health (CMV status not recorded). Some clones in this sample may be carry-over from other donors' samples. The CDR3 loop is CASSSSETLISYNEQFF. The CDR3 DNA is TGCGCCAGCAGCTCATCTGAAACCCTAATCTCCTACAATGAGCAGTTCTTC.